This T cell receptor (beta chain) was documented in a study of cytomegalovirus exposure and HLA in healthy donors. Broader study findings: Overall, roughly 170 TCR beta chains were annotated as cytomegalovirus-associated.

PCR was performed using 60 Vbeta and 13 Jbeta primers. Only in-frame clones appear in the TCRdb table, and some are missing; sequencing was by immunoSEQ multiplex PCR. Of approximately 110,000 clones in the sample, around 86% are singletons; the top ten hold around 6.9%. This clone showed up just once. Its target is unknown. The V end was cut by 4 bases, the J end by 7 bases, with 14 bases between. This CDR3 spans 14 amino acids. The sequence derives from a man aged 25-45 years in good health and CMV-seropositive. The sample consisted of PBMCs. The chain employs TRBV5-3 and TRBJ1-4; perhaps TRBD1 as D (5 bases). TRBV5-3 is an ORF; its function is uncertain. CDR3 nucleotide sequence: TGTGCCAGAAGCCCGGGGGGGACGGCTGAAAAACTGTTTTTT. This gives the protein CARSPGGTAEKLFF.